Listed here are 13 T cell receptor beta chains from one sample, sequenced in a study of blood T cell repertoires in COVID-19. The protocol was immunoSEQ multiplex PCR, while the TCRdb copy is restricted to in-frame clones and leaves out a portion. The sample holds 200,000 to 300,000 clones, around 89% seen once. Input material: PBMCs or T cells enriched from blood (not recorded which). Receptors originate from a woman between 35 and 50 years old with acute COVID-19.

This clone was seen repeatedly, ten times or more. The sample has other DNA sequences that encode this CDR3 too. This chain joins TRBV30 and TRBJ2-3; perhaps TRBD2 as D (6 bases). This CDR3 contains 13 residues. Between the trimmed V and J ends, which lost 0 bases and 6 bases, there was a span of 10 bases. Germline CDR1 GTSNPN, CDR2 SVGIG (reference sequence). The CDR3 bases are TGTGCCTGGAGTGTACGGAGGGCGGATACGCAGTATTTT. As protein: CAWSVRRADTQYF.

The chain links TRBV19 to TRBJ2-1; 10 positions agree with TRBD1. The CDR3 contains 13 residues. J lost 6 bases, V lost 8 bases, and 4 bases had no gene match. Per germline, CDR1 LNHDA and CDR2 SQIVND (reference sequence). The CDR3 reads CASQGQGINEQFF. DNA of the CDR3: TGTGCCAGTCAGGGACAGGGGATCAATGAGCAGTTCTTC.

The rearrangement uses TRBV5-1 and TRBJ2-7; TRBD1 agrees at 8 bases. Unmatched junction bases numbered 6, after V lost 4 bases and J lost 0 bases. Looked up from germline, CDR1 is SGHRS and CDR2 is YFSETQ. The CDR3 consists of 15 residues. The CDR3 region is CASSTQGADSYEQYF. The CDR3 DNA reads TGCGCCAGCAGCACCCAGGGGGCCGACTCCTACGAGCAGTACTTC.

This sequence joins TRBV7-9 and TRBJ2-3; 11 bases agree with TRBD1. The trim removed 5 bases at V and 3 bases at J, leaving 10 bases unmatched. From germline, CDR1 is SEHNR and CDR2 FQNEAQ (reference sequence). The CDR3 covers 17 residues. As DNA, the CDR3 is TGTGCCAGCAGCCCCCCGGACAGGGGGCTTATTACAGATACGCAGTATTTT. Its protein is CASSPPDRGLITDTQYF.

This chain connects TRBV18 to TRBJ1-2, with D perhaps matching TRBD1 (5 bases). V was pared by 3 bases and J by 0 bases, with 14 bases between. The length of the CDR3 is 16 residues. From germline, CDR1 is KGHSH and CDR2 LQKENI. The CDR3 coding sequence is TGTGCCAGCTCACCCTCGACAGTGACAGCTAACTATGGCTACACCTTC. This translates into CASSPSTVTANYGYTF.

The rearrangement joins TRBV10-3 to TRBJ2-1; 9 bases match TRBD2. The ends lost 7 bases at V and 7 bases at J; junction bases unmatched: 5. The CDR3 sequence is 13 residues long. Germline V gene lookup returns CDR1 ENHRY and CDR2 SYGVKD. Here the CDR3 reads CAIKGLAGNEQFF. CDR3 nucleotides: TGTGCCATCAAGGGGCTAGCGGGAAATGAGCAGTTCTTC.

V gene TRBV30 combines with J gene TRBJ2-4; 7 bases map to TRBD2. Per germline, CDR1 GTSNPN and CDR2 SVGIG (reference sequence). The length of the CDR3 is 18 residues. V was pared by 1 base and J by 4 bases, with 16 bases of the junction left unmatched. In DNA, the CDR3 is TGTGCCTGGAGTGCAAAACTAGCGCTCACAGTCGTTAAAAACATTCAGTACTTC. It encodes CAWSAKLALTVVKNIQYF.

V usage is TRBV9 and J usage is TRBJ1-4; D is perhaps TRBD1 (5 bases). The CDR3 spans 15 residues. Between the trimmed V and J ends, which lost 4 bases and 7 bases, there was a span of 17 bases. Germline CDR1 reads SGDLS; CDR2 reads YYNGEE. CDR3 bases: TGTGCCAGCAGCACACACGGACAATGGGGTGAAAAACTGTTTTTT. Its translation is CASSTHGQWGEKLFF.

V usage is TRBV6-5 and J usage is TRBJ1-6; D not resolved. Deletions cut 1 base from V and 7 bases from J, with 14 bases between. Germline lookup yields CDR1 MNHEY and CDR2 SVGAGI. This CDR3 region has 16 residues. The CDR3 sequence: CASSYYRGTSNSPLHF. The DNA of the CDR3 is TGTGCCAGCAGTTACTACCGAGGAACGTCCAATTCACCCCTCCACTTT.

The rearrangement links TRBV10-3 to TRBJ1-5, with D possibly being TRBD1 (5 bases). The CDR3 has 14 amino acids. Trimming took 11 bases from V and 3 from J, leaving 17 bases between them. Germline V gene sequence: CDR1 ENHRY, CDR2 SYGVKD. CDR3 protein: CASSGGMPNQPQHF. The CDR3 region has the DNA TGTGCCTCTTCGGGGGGTATGCCCAATCAGCCCCAGCATTTT.

The CDR3 DNA follows: TGTGCTAGTGGTTCGCCGGGTCGTTCCTACGAGCAGTACGTC. Translation: CASGSPGRSYEQYV. The chain links TRBV12-5 to TRBJ2-7, with D unclear. Germline CDR1 is LGHNT and CDR2 is FRNRAP. The ends were cut back, 4 bases at V and 1 base at J, with 11 bases in the middle. CDR3 length: 14 residues.

The chain couples TRBV12-3 or TRBV12-4 to TRBJ1-1; no clear D gene. The CDR3 length is 13 residues. V shed 3 bases and J shed 3 bases, with 8 bases lying between them. The CDR3 DNA reads as TGTGCCAGCAGTTTGGTGTCAGACACTGAAGCTTTCTTT. Amino acids: CASSLVSDTEAFF.

The chain couples TRBV7-9 to TRBJ1-2; D ambiguous. The CDR3 is 14 amino acids. Germline-derived CDR1 and CDR2 are SEHNR and FQNEAQ (reference sequence). Trimming cost V 0 bases and J 2 bases, with 7 bases left between them. The CDR3 loop is CASSLAAGNYGYTF. CDR3 coding DNA: TGTGCCAGCAGCTTAGCGGCCGGGAACTATGGCTACACCTTC.